The clone carrying this T cell receptor (beta chain) is termed medium-sized. The template was RNA from unsorted bulk tissue. The normal lung tissue was taken more than 3 cm from the tumor edge. The data were taken from a study of tumor and adjacent non-tumor tissue in lung cancer. Across the study: Samples averaged around 4.2 million productive TCRbeta reads each.

TCRbeta libraries were built with three rounds of nested PCR, modified from ARM-PCR. TCRdb fed the multiplex PCR reads into MiXCR, producing one record per CDR3 protein. The table lists 40,000 to 55,000 distinct CDR3 sequences, 74% of them singletons. This clonotype originated in a woman aged 60-75 years with non-small cell lung cancer. Sequenced sample: distant non-tumor lung tissue.

The CDR3 nucleotides read TGTGCCAGCAGTTTGACAGGGCCGAATACGCAGTATTTT. This sequence encodes CASSLTGPNTQYF. This rearrangement joins TRBV6-2 or TRBV6-3 to TRBJ2-3, with 7 bases fitting TRBD1. The junction had 5 bases not matched to a gene; V was cut back by 4 bases and J by 7 bases. The CDR3 covers 13 residues. Germline V gene sequence: CDR1 MNHEY, CDR2 SVGEGT.